This T cell receptor beta chain stems from a study of blood T cell repertoires in COVID-19. All enrollees were about 18 to 89 years old and from approximately 24 US areas. Resolution of symptoms, clearance, or two negative PCRs was present in recovered Cohort 3 donors. In the study's own analysis: Counts of nucleated cells, estimated from reference gene primer amplification, were obtained. Assay used: immunoSEQ multiplex PCR; TCRdb lists only in-frame clones, some missing. That table furnishes V, J and clone size, whereas the DNA furnished D and trimming. The repertoire holds hundreds of thousands of clones, with around 87% as singletons. Looked up from germline, CDR1 is MDHEN and CDR2 is SYDVKM. CDR3 size: 15 residues. The germline V and J ends were trimmed by 6 bases and 4 bases, with 16 bases remaining between them. This clone has only one observation.

The J gene is TRBJ1-3, the V gene TRBV28; D may be TRBD1 (6 bases). The sample taken for sequencing was PBMCs or T cells enriched from blood (not recorded which). This sequence was found in a woman aged 45-65 years who had recovered from COVID-19. The CDR3 protein is CASSPYSRGGNTIYF. In nucleotides, the CDR3 is TGTGCCAGCAGCCCCTACTCAAGGGGGGGAAACACCATATATTTT.